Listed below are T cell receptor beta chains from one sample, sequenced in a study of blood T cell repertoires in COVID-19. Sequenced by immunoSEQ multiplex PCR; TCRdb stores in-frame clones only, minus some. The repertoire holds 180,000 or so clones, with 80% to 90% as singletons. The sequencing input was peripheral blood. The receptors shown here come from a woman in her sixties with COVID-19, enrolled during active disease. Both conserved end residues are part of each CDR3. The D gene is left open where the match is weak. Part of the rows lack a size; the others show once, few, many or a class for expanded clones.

cdr3_aa: CASSHGGLAGSEQYF; d_call: .; j_call: TRBJ2-7; clone_size: once; v_call: TRBV5-4
cdr3_aa: CASSLTILDEQYF; d_call: .; j_call: TRBJ2-7; clone_size: .; v_call: TRBV11-3
cdr3_aa: CSVEGQGMGEQYF; d_call: TRBD1; j_call: TRBJ2-7; clone_size: .; v_call: TRBV29-1
cdr3_aa: CASSLWGRGGSEKLFF; d_call: .; j_call: TRBJ1-4; clone_size: .; v_call: TRBV27
cdr3_aa: CATSDSGLAGETQYF; d_call: TRBD2; j_call: TRBJ2-5; clone_size: .; v_call: TRBV24-1
cdr3_aa: CAARTVLSTDGYTF; d_call: .; j_call: TRBJ1-2; clone_size: .; v_call: TRBV6-5
cdr3_aa: CATSSRQGASQPQHF; d_call: TRBD1; j_call: TRBJ1-5; clone_size: once; v_call: TRBV15
cdr3_aa: CASSERRSDGEKLFF; d_call: .; j_call: TRBJ1-4; clone_size: .; v_call: TRBV2
cdr3_aa: CASSPGTQRTNEKLFF; d_call: .; j_call: TRBJ1-4; clone_size: .; v_call: TRBV5-1
cdr3_aa: CAWSVLLAGGTDTQYF; d_call: TRBD2; j_call: TRBJ2-3; clone_size: .; v_call: TRBV30
cdr3_aa: CAWSRVLNEKLFF; d_call: .; j_call: TRBJ1-4; clone_size: .; v_call: TRBV30
cdr3_aa: CASSAGTPTGELFF; d_call: .; j_call: TRBJ2-2; clone_size: .; v_call: TRBV6-4
cdr3_aa: CASSHGTVSYEQYF; d_call: TRBD1; j_call: TRBJ2-7; clone_size: .; v_call: TRBV5-6
cdr3_aa: CASSRDRLAPYGYTF; d_call: TRBD1; j_call: TRBJ1-2; clone_size: .; v_call: TRBV2
cdr3_aa: CATSRDRGLEQYF; d_call: TRBD1; j_call: TRBJ2-7; clone_size: .; v_call: TRBV15
cdr3_aa: CASSRSGTGTYEQYF; d_call: TRBD1; j_call: TRBJ2-7; clone_size: .; v_call: TRBV19
cdr3_aa: CASRDERGGAYGYTF; d_call: TRBD1; j_call: TRBJ1-2; clone_size: .; v_call: TRBV6-4
cdr3_aa: CATSVPPSFGDQPQHF; d_call: .; j_call: TRBJ1-5; clone_size: .; v_call: TRBV24-1
cdr3_aa: CASGLAGRAGGSYNEQFF; d_call: TRBD2; j_call: TRBJ2-1; clone_size: .; v_call: TRBV12-5
cdr3_aa: CASRRGLAGAYEQYF; d_call: TRBD2; j_call: TRBJ2-7; clone_size: .; v_call: TRBV28
cdr3_aa: CASSPGTSGSYADTQYF; d_call: TRBD2; j_call: TRBJ2-3; clone_size: .; v_call: TRBV5-1
cdr3_aa: CASSLYGVSNSNQPQHF; d_call: .; j_call: TRBJ1-5; clone_size: .; v_call: TRBV27